The rows below give T cell receptor beta chains drawn from one sample of a study of identical twins. MiXCR was run by TCRdb on the 5' RACE reads, yielding one entry per CDR3 protein. The sample includes a few hundred thousand distinct CDR3 sequences, 9.6% of them seen just once. This sample was also put to use in a study of yellow fever vaccine responses in identical twins.

Sequences were obtained from PBMCs. The source of these receptors is a young woman in good health. Each CDR3 is given with its conserved first and last residue. Fields, in order: V gene, clone size, J gene, D gene, CDR3 DNA, CDR3 protein. A D gene is named only where the DNA matches it firmly. Size is stated for part of the rows, as once, few or many counts, or as a class when the clone is expanded.

TRBV12-3/TRBV12-4	many	TRBJ2-1	TRBD2	TGTGCCAGCAGTTTAGCGGAAGGACTAGCGGGGGGCACTTTGCCGAGGAATGAGCAGTTCTTC	CASSLAEGLAGGTLPRNEQFF
TRBV7-8	-	TRBJ2-3	-	TGTGCCAGCAGCTTAGTTTGGGACGGTAGCACAGATACGCAGTATTTT	CASSLVWDGSTDTQYF
TRBV7-8	few	TRBJ2-5	-	TGTGCCAGCAGCTTAATAGGGGTCAAGGAGACCCAGTACTTC	CASSLIGVKETQYF
TRBV7-2	-	TRBJ2-5	-	TGTGCCAGCAGCTCCTCGAGGCCGGGGGGCGGAGAGACCCAGTACTTC	CASSSSRPGGGETQYF
TRBV25-1	many	TRBJ2-7	-	TGTGCCAGCAGTCGGGGGCCGCCCTACGAGCAGTACTTC	CASSRGPPYEQYF
TRBV5-1	few	TRBJ2-2	-	TGCGCCAGCAGCTCACTTCCCAACACCGGGGAGCTGTTTTTT	CASSSLPNTGELFF
TRBV2	few	TRBJ1-5	-	TGTGCCAGCAGCAAAAAGGTGACAGTCGAGCATTTT	CASSKKVTVEHF
TRBV27	few	TRBJ2-1	-	TGTGCCGCAGGGGTAACAAGGGGTGAGCAGTTCTTC	CAAGVTRGEQFF
TRBV29-1	few	TRBJ2-7	-	TGCAGCGTTGGCGGTGGACATATGAGCTCCTACGAGCAGTACTTC	CSVGGGHMSSYEQYF
TRBV10-2	-	TRBJ2-7	TRBD2	TGCGCCAGCATTTCAGTAGCGGGGACCGCCTCCTACGAGCAGTACTTC	CASISVAGTASYEQYF
TRBV20-1	-	TRBJ2-3	-	TGCAGTGTGCATGGGGCCACAGATACGCAGTATTTT	CSVHGATDTQYF
TRBV5-1	many	TRBJ2-1	TRBD2	TGCGCCAGCAGCACACTCAGGACTAGCGGGGAATACAATGAGCAGTTCTTC	CASSTLRTSGEYNEQFF
TRBV6-5	few	TRBJ2-3	-	TGTGCCAGCAGTTACTCTGGGCAGGGGGGAGCAGATACGCAGTATTTT	CASSYSGQGGADTQYF
TRBV7-3	few	TRBJ2-1	TRBD2	TGTGCCAGCAGCTTAGGGACTAGCGGGGGGGCCTACAATGAGCAGTTCTTC	CASSLGTSGGAYNEQFF
TRBV7-3	-	TRBJ1-1	TRBD1	TGTGCCAGCAGCTCACAGGGGTGGGCTGAAGCTTTCTTT	CASSSQGWAEAFF
TRBV14	many	TRBJ2-3	-	TGTGCCAGCTCAGACTCCCCGGGGACGAAAGATACGCAGTATTTT	CASSDSPGTKDTQYF
TRBV4-2	-	TRBJ2-3	-	TGTGCCAGCAGCCGGCGGGCTGACCGCACAGATACGCAGTATTTT	CASSRRADRTDTQYF
TRBV29-1	many	TRBJ2-7	-	TGCAGCGTTAGGCAAGGCTCCTACGAGCAGTACTTC	CSVRQGSYEQYF
TRBV6-2/TRBV6-3	few	TRBJ1-1	-	TGTGCCAGCAGTTTTCAGGGGATGCACACTGAAGCTTTCTTT	CASSFQGMHTEAFF
TRBV6-1	few	TRBJ2-2	-	TGTGCCAGCAGGCGGGGAAATGGCGGGGAGCTGTTTTTT	CASRRGNGGELFF
TRBV5-6	many	TRBJ2-7	TRBD1	TGTGCCAGCAGCTTGGGATACCGGGACAGATCCTACGAGCAGTACTTC	CASSLGYRDRSYEQYF
TRBV3-1	-	TRBJ2-7	-	TGTGCCAGCAGCCCCCGGGGCGGCCAAGTTTACGAGCAGTACTTC	CASSPRGGQVYEQYF
TRBV3-1	-	TRBJ2-7	-	TGTGCCAGCAGCCAAGGTCTGGGGGCAAGGGAGCAGTACTTC	CASSQGLGAREQYF
TRBV12-3/TRBV12-4	many	TRBJ1-1	-	TGTGCCAGCAGTCCCGGTGGAAGGAACACTGAAGCTTTCTTT	CASSPGGRNTEAFF
TRBV6-2/TRBV6-3	-	TRBJ2-1	TRBD2	TGTGCCAGCGCAACTCCAGGACTAGCGGGACCTCTTGGTGAGCAGTTCTTC	CASATPGLAGPLGEQFF
TRBV6-5	many	TRBJ2-1	TRBD2	TGTGCCAGCAGTTCATGGACTAGCGGAGGGAATGAGCAGTTCTTC	CASSSWTSGGNEQFF
TRBV9	few	TRBJ2-2	-	TGTGCCAGCAGCGTAGCTGGGACCCCCCGAGACACCGGGGAGCTGTTTTTT	CASSVAGTPRDTGELFF
TRBV12-3/TRBV12-4	many	TRBJ1-2	-	TGTGCCAGCACTAGGCGGGACCGGAATGGCTACACCTTC	CASTRRDRNGYTF
TRBV7-2	few	TRBJ2-2	TRBD2	TGTGCCAGCAGCTTACGTCGTGGTAGCGGGAGTGACGGGGAGCTGTTTTTT	CASSLRRGSGSDGELFF
TRBV6-2/TRBV6-3	-	TRBJ2-1	-	TGTGCCAGCAGCTCGGGCCCAACGAAAAACAATGAGCAGTTCTTC	CASSSGPTKNNEQFF
TRBV11-1	many	TRBJ2-5	TRBD2	TGTGCCAGCAGCCCTACCTCATGGACTAGCGGGATGCTTCAAGAGACCCAGTACTTC	CASSPTSWTSGMLQETQYF
TRBV28	-	TRBJ2-1	-	TGTGCCAGCAGTTCGCTTAGGGGGAATGAGCAGTTCTTC	CASSSLRGNEQFF
TRBV9	many	TRBJ2-5	-	TGTGCCAGCAGCGTAGGGCCCTTGGCGCAAGAGACCCAGTACTTC	CASSVGPLAQETQYF
TRBV6-5	-	TRBJ1-5	-	TGTGCCAGCAGTTACACGGCTTATAGCAATCAGCCCCAGCATTTT	CASSYTAYSNQPQHF
TRBV7-8	few	TRBJ2-4	TRBD2	TGTGCCAGCAGCTTGGGTAATGCGGGGAGGGCCGTAGGAAACATTCAGTACTTC	CASSLGNAGRAVGNIQYF
TRBV3-1	many	TRBJ2-7	TRBD2	TGTGCCAGCAGCTTACGACTAGCGGATTACTACGAGCAGTACTTC	CASSLRLADYYEQYF
TRBV6-1	many	TRBJ2-1	TRBD1	TGTGCCAGCAACCCCGACAGGGTAACCAATGAGCAGTTCTTC	CASNPDRVTNEQFF
TRBV2	-	TRBJ1-5	-	TGTACCAGCAGTGAACCGACAACCAGTAGCAATCAGCCCCAGCATTTT	CTSSEPTTSSNQPQHF
TRBV29-1	few	TRBJ1-1	-	TGCAGCGTTGACGGGCCCAGGGGCACTGAAGCTTTCTTT	CSVDGPRGTEAFF
TRBV20-1	once	TRBJ1-1	TRBD1	TGCTGTGCTAGAATGGACGGGACAGTGTTGAACACTGAAGCTTTCTTT	CCARMDGTVLNTEAFF
TRBV15	-	TRBJ1-2	-	TGTGCCACCAGCATCTCATCGGGGCAAGGCTACACCTTC	CATSISSGQGYTF
TRBV28	few	TRBJ2-7	-	TGTGCCAGCAGTTTATTAGCCCTTGGCAAGAGCTACGAGCAGTACTTC	CASSLLALGKSYEQYF
TRBV15	-	TRBJ2-3	-	TGTGCCACCAGCAACGGGGTATTTAGCACAGATACGCAGTATTTT	CATSNGVFSTDTQYF
TRBV3-1	few	TRBJ2-1	TRBD2	TGTGCCAGCAGCCAAGGTCCCTTTCCGGGACTAGCGGGAGATGAGCAGTTCTTC	CASSQGPFPGLAGDEQFF
TRBV27	-	TRBJ2-7	-	TGTGCCAGCAGTTTATCGGGTTCAGCACCTTTCTACGAGCAGTACTTC	CASSLSGSAPFYEQYF